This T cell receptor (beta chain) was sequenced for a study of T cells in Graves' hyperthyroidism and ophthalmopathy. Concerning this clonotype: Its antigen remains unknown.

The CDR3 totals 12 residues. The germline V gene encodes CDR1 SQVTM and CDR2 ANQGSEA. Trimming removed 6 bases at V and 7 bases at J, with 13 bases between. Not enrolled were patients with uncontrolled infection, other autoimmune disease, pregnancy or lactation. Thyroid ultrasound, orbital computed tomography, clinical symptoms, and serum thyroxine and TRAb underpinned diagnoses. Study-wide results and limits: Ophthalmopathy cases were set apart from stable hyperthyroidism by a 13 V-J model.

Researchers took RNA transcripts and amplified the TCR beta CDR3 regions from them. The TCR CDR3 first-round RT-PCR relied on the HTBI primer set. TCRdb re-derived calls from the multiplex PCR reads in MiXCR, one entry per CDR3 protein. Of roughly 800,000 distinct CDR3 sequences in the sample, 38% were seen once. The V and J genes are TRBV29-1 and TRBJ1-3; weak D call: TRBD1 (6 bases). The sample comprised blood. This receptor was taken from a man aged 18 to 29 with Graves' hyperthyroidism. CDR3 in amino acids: CSVYREMNTIYF. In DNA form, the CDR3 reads TGCAGCGTCTACAGGGAGATGAACACCATATATTTT.